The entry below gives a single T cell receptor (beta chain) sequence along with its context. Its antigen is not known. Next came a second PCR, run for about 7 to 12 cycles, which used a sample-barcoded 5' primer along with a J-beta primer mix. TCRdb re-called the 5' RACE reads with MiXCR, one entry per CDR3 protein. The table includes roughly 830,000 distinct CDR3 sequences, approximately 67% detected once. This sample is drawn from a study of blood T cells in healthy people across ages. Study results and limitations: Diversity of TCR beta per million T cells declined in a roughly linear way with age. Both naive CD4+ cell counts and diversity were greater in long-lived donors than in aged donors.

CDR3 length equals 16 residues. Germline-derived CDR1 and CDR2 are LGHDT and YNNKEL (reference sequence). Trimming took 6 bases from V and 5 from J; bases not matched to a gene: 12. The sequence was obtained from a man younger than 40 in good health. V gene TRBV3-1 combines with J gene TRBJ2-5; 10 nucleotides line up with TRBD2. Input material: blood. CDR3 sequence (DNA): TGTGCCAGCAGACCATCCAGCGGGGGGGCCCGGGAGACCCAGTACTTC. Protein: CASRPSSGGARETQYF.